These T cell receptor beta chains were read from a single sample in a study of chemoradiotherapy in HPV16-positive cancers. The repertoire was sequenced with immunoSEQ multiplex PCR; TCRdb's copy has only in-frame clones and lacks some. The sample shows 10,000 to 15,000 clones, almost 90% of them seen only once. Sampling was carried out from a patient who underwent chemoradiotherapy. Every receptor here comes from a human donor with HPV-associated anogenital cancer. Both conserved end residues are part of each CDR3. The D gene is left open where the match is weak. Size is omitted from some rows. Given values are once, few, many or a class for expanded clones.

clone size: .; J gene: TRBJ2-2; V gene: TRBV27; D gene: .; CDR3 DNA: TGTGCCAGCAGGGGAGGGGGCCGGGTGAACACCGGGGAGCTGTTTTTT; CDR3 protein: CASRGGGRVNTGELFF
clone size: .; J gene: TRBJ2-4; V gene: TRBV2; D gene: .; CDR3 DNA: TGTGCCAGCAGTTCCCCCGAGGGGCGGTCCAAAAACATTCAGTACTTC; CDR3 protein: CASSSPEGRSKNIQYF
clone size: .; J gene: TRBJ2-7; V gene: TRBV2; D gene: TRBD2; CDR3 DNA: TGTGCCAGCAGTGAAAGGAGCGGGGCCCTTAGATGGTACTTC; CDR3 protein: CASSERSGALRWYF
clone size: .; J gene: TRBJ2-1; V gene: TRBV19; D gene: .; CDR3 DNA: TGTGCCACCTACCCGCGCCGGGGGACGGGTGTGGGTGAGCAGTTCTTC; CDR3 protein: CATYPRRGTGVGEQFF
clone size: .; J gene: TRBJ1-2; V gene: TRBV5-8; D gene: .; CDR3 DNA: TGTGCCAGCAGCTTGGGCGGCTACACCTTC; CDR3 protein: CASSLGGYTF
clone size: .; J gene: TRBJ2-1; V gene: TRBV5-1; D gene: .; CDR3 DNA: TGCGCCAGCAGCACGGTAGGGCCTGGTTCCTACAATGAGCAGTTCTTC; CDR3 protein: CASSTVGPGSYNEQFF
clone size: .; J gene: TRBJ1-5; V gene: TRBV4-2; D gene: TRBD1; CDR3 DNA: TGTGCCAGCAGCCAAACCAGGGGGCCTAGCAATCAGCCCCAGCATTTT; CDR3 protein: CASSQTRGPSNQPQHF
clone size: .; J gene: TRBJ2-1; V gene: TRBV5-1; D gene: .; CDR3 DNA: TGCGCCAGCAGCCCCGTACATCCGTTTCAGGGGTACAATGAGCAGTTCTTC; CDR3 protein: CASSPVHPFQGYNEQFF
clone size: .; J gene: TRBJ1-5; V gene: TRBV6-5; D gene: .; CDR3 DNA: TGTGCCAGCAGGATCTCCGGGGGCCAGCCCCAGCATTTT; CDR3 protein: CASRISGGQPQHF
clone size: .; J gene: TRBJ2-2; V gene: TRBV7-8; D gene: .; CDR3 DNA: TGTGCCAGCAGCCCCTCAGGGGCCGGGGAGCTGTTTTTT; CDR3 protein: CASSPSGAGELFF
clone size: .; J gene: TRBJ1-1; V gene: TRBV5-1; D gene: .; CDR3 DNA: TGCGCCAGCTCCCTGAAGGGCACTGAAGCTTTCTTT; CDR3 protein: CASSLKGTEAFF
clone size: .; J gene: TRBJ2-3; V gene: TRBV5-4; D gene: .; CDR3 DNA: TGTGCCAGCAGCTTGGACGGGAGTCAGACAGATACGCAGTATTTT; CDR3 protein: CASSLDGSQTDTQYF
clone size: .; J gene: TRBJ1-3; V gene: TRBV27; D gene: .; CDR3 DNA: TGTGCCAGCAGTCCCCTCGGACAGGGAAACACCATATATTTT; CDR3 protein: CASSPLGQGNTIYF
clone size: .; J gene: TRBJ1-6; V gene: TRBV9; D gene: .; CDR3 DNA: TGTGCCAGCAGCGGAACAGCTCCAAATTCACCCCTCCACTTT; CDR3 protein: CASSGTAPNSPLHF
clone size: once; J gene: TRBJ2-3; V gene: TRBV14; D gene: .; CDR3 DNA: TGTGCCAGCAGCCCCTTGACAGGCACCACGCAGTATTTT; CDR3 protein: CASSPLTGTTQYF
clone size: .; J gene: TRBJ2-1; V gene: TRBV9; D gene: TRBD2; CDR3 DNA: TGTGCCAGCAGCGCCGGGGGGGGTTCCTACAATGAGCAGTTCTTC; CDR3 protein: CASSAGGGSYNEQFF
clone size: .; J gene: TRBJ2-1; V gene: TRBV29-1; D gene: .; CDR3 DNA: TGCAGCGTTGACCCTCAGCGCACCCACAATGAGCAGTTCTTC; CDR3 protein: CSVDPQRTHNEQFF
clone size: .; J gene: TRBJ2-2; V gene: TRBV19; D gene: TRBD2; CDR3 DNA: TGTGCCAGTAGGGCTAGCGGGGGGGCAGGCACCGGGGAGCTGTTTTTT; CDR3 protein: CASRASGGAGTGELFF
clone size: .; J gene: TRBJ2-3; V gene: TRBV7-8; D gene: .; CDR3 DNA: TGTGCCAGCAGCTTAGATCTGGGGCCGTCAACAGATACGCAGTATTTT; CDR3 protein: CASSLDLGPSTDTQYF
clone size: .; J gene: TRBJ1-2; V gene: TRBV19; D gene: .; CDR3 DNA: TGTGCCAGTAGCTCGTTACCGAACTATGGCTACACCTTC; CDR3 protein: CASSSLPNYGYTF
clone size: .; J gene: TRBJ2-3; V gene: TRBV5-1; D gene: TRBD2; CDR3 DNA: TGCGCCAGCAGCTGGAGCGGGGGTGTTGGAGATACGCAGTATTTT; CDR3 protein: CASSWSGGVGDTQYF
clone size: .; J gene: TRBJ1-2; V gene: TRBV21-1; D gene: .; CDR3 DNA: TGTGCCAGCAGCAAAGAGCGGTCGTTGGGGTTACAGGGGGCCGATGGCTACACCTTC; CDR3 protein: CASSKERSLGLQGADGYTF
clone size: .; J gene: TRBJ1-2; V gene: TRBV5-4; D gene: TRBD1; CDR3 DNA: TGTGCCAGCAGCTTGACGGGACAGAACTATGGCTACACCTTC; CDR3 protein: CASSLTGQNYGYTF
clone size: .; J gene: TRBJ2-2; V gene: TRBV5-1; D gene: .; CDR3 DNA: TGCGCCAGCAGCAGACGAGGGGGACCCGGGGAGCTGTTTTTT; CDR3 protein: CASSRRGGPGELFF
clone size: .; J gene: TRBJ2-7; V gene: TRBV7-9; D gene: .; CDR3 DNA: TGTGCCAGCAGCACGTCCTACGAGCAGTACTTC; CDR3 protein: CASSTSYEQYF
clone size: .; J gene: TRBJ1-1; V gene: TRBV7-8; D gene: .; CDR3 DNA: TGTGCCAGCAGCTTTGGGCACAACACTGAAGCTTTCTTT; CDR3 protein: CASSFGHNTEAFF
clone size: .; J gene: TRBJ1-2; V gene: TRBV12-5; D gene: TRBD1; CDR3 DNA: TGTGCTACAAGACAGGGGCGGCCTGGCTACACCTTC; CDR3 protein: CATRQGRPGYTF
clone size: .; J gene: TRBJ1-5; V gene: TRBV10-3; D gene: .; CDR3 DNA: TGTGCCGCCCACCATGGGGGCAATCAGCCCCAGCATTTT; CDR3 protein: CAAHHGGNQPQHF